The clone carrying this T cell receptor beta chain was counted many times. Its antigen remains unidentified. The data belong to a study of blood T cells in healthy people across ages. Findings and caveats of the study: In older individuals, TCR beta diversity per million T cells was lower, falling roughly linearly with age.

Roughly 9.8 milliliters of peripheral blood were drawn from each donor. Primers used in a second PCR of roughly 6 to 12 cycles were a sample-barcoded 5' primer and a J-beta primer mix. Every molecule of cDNA carried a tag from a template-switch adaptor with 12 random nucleotides. TCRdb recomputed calls from the 5' RACE reads with MiXCR, one row per CDR3 protein. Of around 2 million distinct CDR3 sequences listed, about two fifths are singletons. Trimming cost V 4 bases and J 4 bases; bases outside gene matches: 7. Germline lookup yields CDR1 SQVTM and CDR2 ANQGSEA. The CDR3 extends over 13 amino acids.

The chain carries TRBV29-1 and TRBJ2-7; 7 positions agree with TRBD1. The receptor comes from a human donor in good health. Sequences were obtained from blood. The CDR3 sequence: CSVVRRGSYEQYF. The DNA for the CDR3 is TGCAGCGTTGTGCGCAGGGGGAGTTACGAGCAGTACTTC.